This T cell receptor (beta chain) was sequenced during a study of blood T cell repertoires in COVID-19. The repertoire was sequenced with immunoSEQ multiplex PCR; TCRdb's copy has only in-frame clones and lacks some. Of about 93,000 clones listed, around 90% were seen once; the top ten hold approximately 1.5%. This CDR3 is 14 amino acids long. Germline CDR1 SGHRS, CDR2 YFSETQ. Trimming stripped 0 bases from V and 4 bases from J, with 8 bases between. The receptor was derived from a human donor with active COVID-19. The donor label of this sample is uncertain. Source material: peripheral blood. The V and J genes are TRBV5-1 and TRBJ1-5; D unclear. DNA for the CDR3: TGCGCCAGCAGCTTGGAGGAGACTAATCAGCCCCAGCATTTT. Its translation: CASSLEETNQPQHF.